These T cell receptor beta chains were read from a single sample in a study of OX40 agonist ivuxolimab in advanced cancers. The protocol was immunoSEQ multiplex PCR, while the TCRdb copy is restricted to in-frame clones and leaves out a portion. Of 45,000 to 60,000 clones in the sample, about 90% were seen once. Here the sequenced sample was CD4+ or CD8+ T cells sorted from blood, taken in a trial of the OX40 agonist ivuxolimab. Receptors were obtained from an adult with an advanced solid tumor such as melanoma, head and neck, liver or kidney cancer. CDR3s include the opening cysteine and the closing phenylalanine or tryptophan. The D gene is left open where the match is weak. The size entry is marked missing in some rows and otherwise reads once, few, many or a size class.

TRBV2	.	.	TRBJ1-4	CASSETELSEKLFF	TGTGCCAGCAGCGAGACAGAATTGAGTGAAAAACTGTTTTTT
TRBV28	.	.	TRBJ1-2	CASSLPGGDYGYTF	TGTGCCAGCAGTTTACCTGGGGGCGACTATGGCTACACCTTC
TRBV9	TRBD1	.	TRBJ2-7	CASSTQGQFSYEQYF	TGTGCCAGCAGCACCCAGGGACAGTTCTCCTACGAGCAGTACTTC
TRBV29-1	.	.	TRBJ2-6	CSVEGSLASGANVLTF	TGCAGCGTTGAAGGATCACTGGCCTCTGGGGCCAACGTCCTGACTTTC
TRBV7-3	TRBD2	once	TRBJ2-1	CASSLNGLANNEQFF	TGTGCCAGCAGCTTAAATGGACTAGCAAACAATGAGCAGTTCTTC
TRBV6-6	.	.	TRBJ1-5	CASSRLGYSNQPQHF	TGTGCCAGCAGCCGCCTAGGTTATAGCAATCAGCCCCAGCATTTT
TRBV28	.	.	TRBJ2-7	CASSYPRGKQVVYEQYF	TGTGCCAGCAGTTACCCTCGGGGAAAACAGGTCGTCTACGAGCAGTACTTC
TRBV5-1	TRBD2	.	TRBJ2-1	CASSLGLARRGAYNEQFF	TGCGCCAGCAGCCTGGGACTAGCGAGGAGGGGAGCCTACAATGAGCAGTTCTTC
TRBV7-2	.	few	TRBJ2-5	CASSLLRETQYF	TGTGCCAGCAGCTTACTCCGGGAGACCCAGTACTTC
TRBV5-1	TRBD1	.	TRBJ2-3	CASSPQGADTQYF	TGCGCCAGCAGCCCGCAGGGGGCAGATACGCAGTATTTT
TRBV6-5	.	.	TRBJ1-5	CASSRDGSNQPQHF	TGTGCCAGCAGCCGGGACGGAAGCAATCAGCCCCAGCATTTT
TRBV4-1	.	.	TRBJ1-4	CASSQPSQGILREKLFF	TGCGCCAGCAGCCAACCGTCGCAGGGGATACTTAGAGAAAAACTGTTTTTT
TRBV15	TRBD1	.	TRBJ2-5	CATSRDRGRGETQYF	TGTGCCACCAGCAGGGACAGGGGGCGCGGGGAGACCCAGTACTTC
TRBV28	TRBD2	.	TRBJ2-7	CASSLPGGYEQYF	TGTGCCAGCAGTTTACCGGGGGGCTACGAGCAGTACTTC
TRBV30	.	.	TRBJ1-3	CAWSHEGDSGNTIYF	TGTGCCTGGAGCCATGAGGGAGACTCTGGAAACACCATATATTTT
TRBV6-4	.	.	TRBJ2-1	CASSDRGKDEQFF	TGTGCCAGCAGTGACAGGGGGAAGGATGAGCAGTTCTTC
TRBV5-8	.	.	TRBJ1-1	CASSIGGGEAFF	TGTGCCAGCAGCATTGGGGGTGGTGAAGCTTTCTTT
TRBV7-8	TRBD2	.	TRBJ2-1	CASSWSGSGGAYNEQFF	TGTGCCAGCAGCTGGTCCGGGAGCGGGGGGGCCTACAATGAGCAGTTCTTC
TRBV28	.	.	TRBJ2-7	CASSPSRLGYEQYF	TGTGCCAGCAGTCCCTCCCGGCTAGGCTACGAGCAGTACTTC
TRBV28	.	.	TRBJ2-7	CASSFHASGEQYF	TGTGCCAGCAGTTTCCACGCCTCAGGAGAGCAGTACTTC
TRBV9	.	.	TRBJ2-1	CASTVRGGSGSLDEQFF	TGTGCCAGCACCGTCAGAGGTGGGAGCGGGTCCCTCGATGAGCAGTTCTTC
TRBV6-6	TRBD2	.	TRBJ2-7	CASSYRLAGRYEQYF	TGTGCCAGCAGTTACCGGCTAGCGGGACGTTACGAGCAGTACTTC
TRBV7-6	.	once	TRBJ1-1	CASSGGRGNTEAFF	TGTGCCAGCAGCGGGGGGAGAGGGAACACTGAAGCTTTCTTT
TRBV18	TRBD2	.	TRBJ2-5	CASSPGRDETQYF	TGTGCCAGCTCACCCGGGAGGGACGAGACCCAGTACTTC
TRBV2	.	.	TRBJ1-2	CASSLNGYTF	TGTGCCAGCAGCCTAAATGGCTACACCTTC
TRBV28	.	.	TRBJ1-5	CASRGQINQPQHF	TGTGCCAGCAGAGGTCAGATCAATCAGCCCCAGCATTTT